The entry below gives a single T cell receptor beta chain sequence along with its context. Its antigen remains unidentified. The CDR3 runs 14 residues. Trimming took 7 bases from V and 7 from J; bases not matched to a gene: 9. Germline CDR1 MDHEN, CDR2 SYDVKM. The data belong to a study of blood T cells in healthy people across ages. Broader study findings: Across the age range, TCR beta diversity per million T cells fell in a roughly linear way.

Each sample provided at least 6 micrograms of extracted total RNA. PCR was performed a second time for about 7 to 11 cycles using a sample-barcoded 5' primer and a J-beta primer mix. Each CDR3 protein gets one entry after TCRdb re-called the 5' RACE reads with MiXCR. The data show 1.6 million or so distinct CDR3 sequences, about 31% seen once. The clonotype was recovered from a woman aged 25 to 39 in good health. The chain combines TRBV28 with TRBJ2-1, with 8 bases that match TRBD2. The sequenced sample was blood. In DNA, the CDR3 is TGTGCCAGCATTTGGGCGGGAGGAGCTAATGAGCAGTTCTTC. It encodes CASIWAGGANEQFF.